Below, 19 T cell receptor beta chains from the same sample are listed, as sequenced in a study of OX40 agonist ivuxolimab in advanced cancers. The table came from immunoSEQ multiplex PCR; TCRdb's copy has only in-frame clones and leaves some out. This table holds approximately 80,000 clones, approximately 85% found once. The sample consisted of CD4+ or CD8+ T cells sorted from blood, taken in a trial of the OX40 agonist ivuxolimab. The receptors were sampled from an adult with an advanced solid tumor such as melanoma, head and neck, liver or kidney cancer.

V is TRBV6-5 and J is TRBJ1-4; no clear D gene. The germline V gene encodes CDR1 MNHEY and CDR2 SVGAGI. CDR3 length: 13 residues. V was shortened by 6 bases and J by 4 bases, with 9 bases between the two germline ends. The CDR3 here is CASRPGLNEKLFF. The DNA for the CDR3 is TGTGCCAGCAGACCCGGGCTTAATGAAAAACTGTTTTTT.

The chain links TRBV9 to TRBJ2-5; D is ambiguous. This CDR3 spans 13 amino acids. Trimming left V 0 bases short and J 3 bases short, with 6 bases between. Germline V gene data show CDR1 as SGDLS and CDR2 as YYNGEE. CDR3 coding DNA: TGTGCCAGCAGCGTAGGGTTCAAAGAGACCCAGTACTTC. This sequence encodes CASSVGFKETQYF.

The rearrangement links TRBV7-2 to TRBJ1-5; unclear D gene. This CDR3 contains 12 residues. V was clipped by 6 bases and J by 3 bases, with 6 bases between them. Germline CDR1 SGHTA, CDR2 FQGNSA. The CDR3 sequence is CASSMVNQPQHF. CDR3 nucleotide sequence: TGTGCCAGCAGTATGGTCAATCAGCCCCAGCATTTT.

This clone was counted a few times. The CDR3 spells CASSGRSLDNGYTF. The CDR3 DNA is TGTGCCAGCAGCGGACGGTCCCTAGATAACGGCTACACCTTC. The rearrangement joins TRBV7-8 to TRBJ1-2, with D unclear. Germline CDR1 is SGHVS and CDR2 is FQNEAQ. Trimming took off 5 bases at V and 8 bases at J, with 18 bases between the two ends. The CDR3 has 14 residues.

This sequence joins TRBV12-5 and TRBJ1-2; D ambiguous. Germline V gene lookup returns CDR1 LGHNT and CDR2 FRNRAP. This CDR3 spans 14 amino acids. V lost 5 bases, J lost 4 bases, and 14 bases lay in between. CDR3 nucleotides: TGTGCTAGTGGTCGAGGGAGTAGCAGCTATGGCTACACCTTC. Encoded protein: CASGRGSSSYGYTF.

This clone showed up just a few times. J is TRBJ2-2 and V is TRBV4-3; D ambiguous. V was pared by 6 bases and J by 3 bases, with 5 bases between. Germline CDR1 LGHNA, CDR2 YSLEER. The CDR3 runs 12 residues. The CDR3, as DNA: TGCGCCAGCAGACCCGACACCGGGGAGCTGTTTTTT. Its protein product is CASRPDTGELFF.

The chain joins TRBV2 to TRBJ1-2, with D unclear. The CDR3 runs to 15 residues. Germline V gene data show CDR1 as SNHLY and CDR2 as FYNNEI. V was clipped by 0 bases and J by 6 bases, with 14 bases between them. The DNA for the CDR3 is TGTGCCAGCAGTGAAGCGAGGTCGACATTAGATGGCTACACCTTC. This encodes CASSEARSTLDGYTF.

The chain is built from TRBV11-2 and TRBJ2-7; D uncertain. The CDR3 contains 13 residues. CDR1 and CDR2 (germline): SGHAT, FQNNGV. Deletions cut 0 bases from V and 6 bases from J, with 9 bases between. The CDR3 loop reads CASSLDPLVEQYF. CDR3 DNA sequence: TGTGCCAGCAGCTTAGATCCCTTAGTCGAGCAGTACTTC.

J is TRBJ2-5 and V is TRBV5-1; D gene uncertain. V lost 0 bases and J lost 5, with 8 bases in between. The CDR3 has 13 amino acids. The germline CDR1 and CDR2 sequences are SGHRS and YFSETQ. CDR3 coding DNA: TGCGCCAGCAGCTTGGTCACGTCGGAGACCCAGTACTTC. Translated: CASSLVTSETQYF.

This clone has more than one count but fewer than ten. The chain links TRBV5-1 to TRBJ1-4; TRBD1 matches at 7 bases. Per germline, CDR1 SGHRS and CDR2 YFSETQ. The trim removed 0 bases at V and 7 bases at J, leaving 6 bases unmatched. The CDR3 consists of 15 residues. The chain's CDR3 is CASSLVTGEAEKLFF. In DNA form, the CDR3 reads TGCGCCAGCAGCTTGGTCACAGGGGAGGCTGAAAAACTGTTTTTT.

The rearrangement links TRBV19 to TRBJ1-1; the D is unclear. V was clipped by 4 bases and J by 1 base, with 22 bases between them. Germline CDR1 reads LNHDA; CDR2 reads SQIVND (reference sequence). CDR3 length: 18 amino acids. The CDR3 is CASSKPGFDKHGNTEAFF. The CDR3 DNA follows: TGTGCCAGTAGTAAGCCGGGCTTCGACAAACACGGGAACACTGAAGCTTTCTTT.

The rearrangement uses TRBV7-9 and TRBJ2-7, with 8 positions matching TRBD1. This CDR3 comprises 15 residues. Germline V lookup: CDR1 SEHNR, CDR2 FQNEAQ (reference sequence). Trimming took 6 bases from V and 3 from J; bases not matched to a gene: 10. In DNA, the CDR3 is TGTGCCAGCAGTCAAATTCGGACAGGGCTCTACGAGCAGTACTTC. Its protein is CASSQIRTGLYEQYF.

The chain joins TRBV6-1 to TRBJ1-1; tentative D call: TRBD1 (5 bases). With 3 bases removed from V and 8 bases from J, the gap between germline ends came to 16 bases. Germline V lookup: CDR1 MNHNS, CDR2 SASEGT. The CDR3 is 14 residues long. CDR3: CASSDAMKTAEAFF. CDR3 bases: TGTGCCAGCAGTGATGCGATGAAGACAGCAGAAGCTTTCTTT.

The CDR3 here is CASSLKFWRTDTQYF. DNA of the CDR3: TGTGCCAGCAGTTTAAAATTCTGGCGCACAGATACGCAGTATTTT. The rearrangement links TRBV27 to TRBJ2-3; D is unresolved. Looked up from germline, CDR1 is MNHEY and CDR2 is SMNVEV (reference sequence). The CDR3 loop spans 15 amino acids. V was clipped by 2 bases and J by 1 base, with 10 bases between them.

This chain connects TRBV5-4 to TRBJ1-1; TRBD1 might be the D (5 bases). The CDR3 loop spans 16 amino acids. CDR1 and CDR2 (germline): SGHNT, YYREEE (reference sequence). Trimming shortened V by 0 bases and J by 3 bases, and 15 bases separated the two germline ends. In nucleotides, the CDR3 is TGTGCCAGCAGCTTGGGGGGCAGGGTCGGGGACACTGAAGCTTTCTTT. Amino acid sequence: CASSLGGRVGDTEAFF.

The chain combines TRBV5-1 with TRBJ2-3; maybe TRBD2 (5 bases). CDR1 and CDR2 (germline): SGHRS, YFSETQ. The CDR3 extends over 15 amino acids. V shed 3 bases and J shed 1 base, with 12 bases lying between them. The CDR3: CASSSPGSGTDTQYF. The CDR3 bases are TGCGCCAGCAGCTCCCCGGGTAGCGGCACAGATACGCAGTATTTT.

This clone appeared a few times. The rearrangement links TRBV2 to TRBJ1-5; no reliable D call. The CDR3 extends over 11 amino acids. V was clipped by 3 bases and J by 9 bases, with 6 bases between them. Looked up from germline, CDR1 is SNHLY and CDR2 is FYNNEI. CDR3 nucleotide sequence: TGTGCCAGCAGTGACGGATCGCCCCAGCATTTT. Amino acids: CASSDGSPQHF.

This rearrangement joins TRBV7-2 to TRBJ1-1; no clear D. Between the trimmed V and J ends, which lost 8 bases and 5 bases, there was a span of 15 bases. Per germline, CDR1 SGHTA and CDR2 FQGNSA. CDR3 length: 13 amino acids. The CDR3 sequence: CASRSRGGTEAFF. The CDR3, as DNA: TGTGCCAGCCGAAGCCGGGGTGGGACTGAAGCTTTCTTT.

The V and J genes are TRBV30 and TRBJ2-7; TRBD2 matches at 13 bases. CDR1 is GTSNPN, CDR2 SVGIG, per germline (reference sequence). The CDR3 totals 16 residues. Unmatched junction bases numbered 6, after V lost 1 base and J lost 3 bases. The chain's CDR3 is CAWSDQGLAGFYEQYF. DNA of the CDR3: TGTGCCTGGAGTGACCAGGGACTAGCGGGATTCTACGAGCAGTACTTC.